This T cell receptor beta chain comes out of a study of cytomegalovirus exposure and HLA in healthy donors (dated 2017 in TCRdb). Background on the whole study: An earlier analysis of roughly 630 of the donors reported more than 250 Gb of sequence data and roughly 100 million unique TCR beta sequences from about 179 million T cells. An early release that covered about 600 HLA-typed donors contained approximately 300 gigabases of sequencing data and 65 million to 100 million unique TCR sequences. Of the 398 genotyped donors, approximately 83% fell in the genetic ancestry cluster associated with self-reported Caucasian donors. The study was designed to test whether signatures of past pathogen exposure could be identified by cataloging public T cell receptors. The T cell repertoires of several hundred subjects were profiled by immunosequencing and related to cytomegalovirus serostatus. Besides the first cohort of approximately 670 subjects, a separate validation cohort made up of roughly 120 different subjects was used. To predict cytomegalovirus infection status, the study brought together high-throughput TCR immunosequencing, statistical association of individual TCRs with disease status, and machine learning. In a later analysis, previously published TCR beta repertoires from 670 or so donors were re-analyzed and high-resolution HLA genotyping was added so that TCR occurrence patterns could be studied. Rather than drawing on any new phenotypic data, the later analysis identified candidate immune exposures from TCR beta sequences and the way those sequences occurred across donors. In an earlier analysis of 500 to 650 of the donors, high-throughput TCR beta sequencing was used to judge whether each TCR beta V gene segment behaved as functional or pseudogenic. Alongside the repertoire data, information on donor age, sex, ethnicity and CMV serostatus was compiled. A later genetic analysis used genome-wide SNP genotypes for about 60% of the roughly 700 donors, treating that subset as a discovery cohort. Every discovery cohort repertoire had been produced on one sequencing platform. HLA typing included class I and class II loci at four-digit resolution. Typing coverage differed by locus: A, B, C, DRB1 and DQB1 were typed in roughly 629-630 donors, DQA1 in about 510, DPA1 in 600 to 610, and DPB1 in just under 480. Roughly five DR-DQ haplotypes were handled as single units for association and clustering because linkage in the cohort was strong. Across approximately 400 genotyped donors of the cohort, an average of about 220,000 unique TCR beta nucleotide sequences per donor were sequenced, and roughly a sixth of those sequences were non-productive.

The cohort consisted of 650 to 850 healthy bone marrow donors. Cohort members were all nominally healthy when sampled, although unrecorded immune exposures were likely present. The donor was CMV seropositive and belonged to the group of a few hundred seropositive cohort members. A peripheral blood sample was provided by each donor, and peripheral blood mononuclear cells were used for TCR beta sequencing. Genomic DNA extraction from the blood cell samples was performed with the Qiagen DNeasy Blood Extraction Kit. In the case of this clone: No cognate antigen has been identified for it. Per-base quality was not reported, and no clone a single base away is much larger than it.

Libraries came from the immunoSEQ multiplex PCR assay. For the multiplex PCR, a mixture combining 60 forward primers for TCR Vbeta segments and 13 reverse primers for TCR Jbeta segments was used. The CDR3 region of rearranged TCR beta genes was amplified from genomic DNA with a multiplex PCR assay. Amplified TCR beta libraries were sequenced as 87-base-pair reads on the Illumina HiSeq System. The authors' pipeline ran thus. Across the 500 to 750 repertoires, a later analysis counted 78 million or so unique TCR beta chains, some 11 million of which were shared by at least two donors. To remove PCR and sequencing errors, raw reads were error-corrected and collapsed into unique sequences using a nearest-neighbor algorithm that merged closely related sequences. CDR3 sequences were aligned to IMGT reference sequences to assign V, D and J gene segments. For a sequence to be retained, a match of at least six nucleotides was required to both a V gene segment and a J gene segment. A rearrangement was called productive if the CDR3 had no stop codons and remained in frame with V and J, and every other rearrangement was called non-productive. CDR3 was defined according to IMGT convention as the region running from the second conserved V-encoded cysteine to the conserved J-encoded phenylalanine. The earlier analysis of about 530 of the donors excluded any sequence lacking an unambiguous match to a single V gene segment. An earlier analysis of fewer than 750 of the donors classified V segments as functional when productive rearrangements were above 56.7% and as segregating when the standard deviation between donors was above 5%. A statistical classification framework was developed to diagnose cytomegalovirus status using the catalog of TCR beta chain sequences. V and J gene assignment, in a later analysis, came from comparing TCR nucleotide sequences with IMGT/GENE-DB human TR gene sequences. Using the TCRdist pipeline, a later analysis assigned CDR3 sequences along with most-parsimonious VDJ recombination scenarios. In a later analysis, each TCR beta chain was defined by its CDR3 amino acid sequence together with its V-gene family, and reads without a unique V-gene family were excluded. In a later analysis, approximately 640 highly shared, low-generation-probability nucleotide sequences were removed to address suspected cross-contamination and a sequencing artifact. In a later analysis, a clonal expansion index for each public chain was calculated from normalized within-repertoire ranks of inferred template counts. In a later analysis, generation probabilities were computed using a VDJ recombination model fitted to out-of-frame rearrangements, and the results were checked against IGoR. In a later analysis, hypergeometric tests were used to score TCR-TCR, TCR-HLA and TCR-CMV co-occurrence, with a repertoire-size bias correction applied to TCR pairs. To estimate false discovery rates, a later analysis permuted the HLA or CMV assignments 20 times. A later analysis grouped co-occurring TCRs with DBSCAN, adding TCRdist sequence similarity when clustering within HLA-allele-positive subsets. Repertoires with fewer than 30,000 or more than 120,000 public chains, plus five repertoires with anomalous nucleotide sharing, were excluded from co-occurrence clustering. TCRdb's version of the immuneACCESS table is confined to in-frame rearrangements and falls short of the full clone set. An unresolved V gene accounts for under half of the shortfall where checked; the remainder is of unknown origin. The V and J calls and the clone size are those of that table, but D and trimming were determined from the DNA. The sample table shows about 130,000 clones, and under 80% are seen once. The ten largest clones take up approximately 4% of the sample.

Overall results and qualifications from the work: According to a later genetic analysis, donors in an Asian-associated ancestry cluster had fewer N-insertions in productive TCRs than the approximately 610-donor mean. Because counts were too low, seventeen rarely observed V segments, including chromosome 9 orphons, were excluded from the earlier analysis of 587 of the donors. The classifier was reported to diagnose cytomegalovirus status with high specificity and sensitivity in both the original cohort and the validation cohort. According to a later analysis, TCR association rates differed among HLA loci, with DRB1 alleles showing the most associated TCRs and HLA-C alleles showing the fewest. Three of the identified cytomegalovirus-associated TCR beta chains were confirmed in vitro to be specific for cytomegalovirus antigens. CMV serostatus was the only immune exposure information available for the cohort. At a false discovery rate of 0.05, a later analysis linked 15,000 to 20,000 TCR beta sequences to specific HLA alleles. V-gene and J-gene trimming of TCR beta chains was associated with a missense DCLRE1C variant in a later genetic analysis, and the association was replicated in an independent cohort. Most TCR sequences were observed very rarely across donors, whereas some public TCRs were present in many individuals. Because some donors lacked HLA typing at each locus, the association tests relied only on the typed subset. The authors suggested that the approach could potentially be extended to other disease states and immunological phenotypes. A later analysis found that HLA-associated TCR beta chains were more clonally expanded and had lower generation probabilities than equally common non-associated chains. A later analysis reported that several top co-occurrence clusters appeared linked to parvovirus B19, influenza, CMV and Epstein-Barr virus. In the study, approximately 150 TCR beta chains were listed as associated with cytomegalovirus. When HLA alleles, especially DR and DQ, strongly co-occurred, TCR associations were difficult to assign to individual alleles. Because the 87-base-pair reads could not distinguish some IMGT-functional V segments, including TRBV6-2 and TRBV6-3, those segments were excluded. This cohort had only TCR beta chains sequenced, and the lack of alpha or paired-chain data limited which features could be detected. A further reported finding was that TCR beta sequences accurately predicted the HLA-A and HLA-B alleles for most subjects in the first cohort. The presence/absence analyses assumed that sequencing depth was roughly uniform across donors, and that assumption may not be true. Broadly in line with IMGT annotations, most TCR beta V segments showed up in productive rearrangements about 90% or about 30% of the time in an earlier analysis of approximately 640 of the donors. The sequencing pipeline was judged likely to have produced a cluster of highly shared sequence variants as a technical artifact. Correlated functional status among segregating V segments might be attributable to linkage disequilibrium, but an unknown experimental factor could not be ruled out. In a later analysis, most CMV-associated TCR beta chains were found to appear HLA-restricted, with HLA associations seemingly driven largely by CMV exposure.

Trimming removed 5 bases from V and 2 bases from J; the gene matches leave 7 bases unexplained. CDR1 SGHNT and CDR2 YENEEA are derived from the germline V gene. The CDR3 contains 17 residues, cysteine and phenylalanine counted. Only the CDR3 portion is preserved as DNA: 51 bases, with reading frame beginning at the first base. Sequenced sample: PBMCs. The V and J genes are TRBV11-3 and TRBJ2-3; 13 central bases correspond to TRBD2. The receptor comes from a man younger than 30 in good health and CMV-seropositive. The CDR3 region: CASSAGLAGALTDTQYF. The sequenced DNA is TGTGCCAGCAGCGCCGGACTAGCGGGGGCCCTCACAGATACGCAGTATTTT.